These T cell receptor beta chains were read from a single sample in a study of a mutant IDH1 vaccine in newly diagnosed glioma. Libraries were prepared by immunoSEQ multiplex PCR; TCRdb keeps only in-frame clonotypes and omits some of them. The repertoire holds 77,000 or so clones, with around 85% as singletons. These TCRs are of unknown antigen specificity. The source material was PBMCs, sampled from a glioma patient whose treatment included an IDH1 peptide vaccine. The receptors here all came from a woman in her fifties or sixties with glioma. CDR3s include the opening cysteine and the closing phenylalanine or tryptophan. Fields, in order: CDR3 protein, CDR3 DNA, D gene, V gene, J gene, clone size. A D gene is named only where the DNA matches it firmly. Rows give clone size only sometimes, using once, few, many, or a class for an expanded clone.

cdr3_aa: CAISEQGNTGELFF
cdr3_nt: TGTGCCATCAGTGAACAGGGGAACACCGGGGAGCTGTTTTTT
d_call: -
v_call: TRBV10-3
j_call: TRBJ2-2
clone_size: few

cdr3_aa: CASTQSPRTRPTDTQYF
cdr3_nt: TGTGCCAGCACCCAATCGCCGAGGACTAGACCCACAGATACGCAGTATTTT
d_call: TRBD2
v_call: TRBV27
j_call: TRBJ2-3
clone_size: -

cdr3_aa: CASSQWVAGEATGELFF
cdr3_nt: TGCGCCAGCAGCCAATGGGTAGCGGGGGAGGCCACCGGGGAGCTGTTTTTT
d_call: TRBD2
v_call: TRBV4-1
j_call: TRBJ2-2
clone_size: -

cdr3_aa: CASSLEGLTDTQYF
cdr3_nt: TGTGCCAGCAGCCTGGAGGGCCTGACAGATACGCAGTATTTT
d_call: -
v_call: TRBV9
j_call: TRBJ2-3
clone_size: -

cdr3_aa: CASSLPGSPEAFF
cdr3_nt: TGCGCCAGCAGCTTGCCAGGGAGCCCTGAAGCTTTCTTT
d_call: -
v_call: TRBV5-1
j_call: TRBJ1-1
clone_size: -

cdr3_aa: CASRSGHSKNTEAFF
cdr3_nt: TGTGCCAGCAGGTCGGGACACTCCAAAAACACTGAAGCTTTCTTT
d_call: -
v_call: TRBV6-5
j_call: TRBJ1-1
clone_size: -

cdr3_aa: CASSPPSGGGTYEQYF
cdr3_nt: TGTGCCAGCTCACCACCGAGTGGGGGGGGGACCTACGAGCAGTACTTC
d_call: TRBD2
v_call: TRBV18
j_call: TRBJ2-7
clone_size: -

cdr3_aa: CASSQAPPAGGDTGELFF
cdr3_nt: TGCGCCAGCAGCCAAGCCCCCCCAGCGGGAGGGGACACCGGGGAGCTGTTTTTT
d_call: TRBD2
v_call: TRBV4-1
j_call: TRBJ2-2
clone_size: once

cdr3_aa: CASSLRYHYEQYF
cdr3_nt: TGTGCCAGCAGCCTTCGGTACCACTACGAGCAGTACTTC
d_call: -
v_call: TRBV14
j_call: TRBJ2-7
clone_size: -

cdr3_aa: CASSNRRGQPNTGELFF
cdr3_nt: TGTGCCAGCAGCAATCGCCGGGGACAGCCGAACACCGGGGAGCTGTTTTTT
d_call: TRBD1
v_call: TRBV7-9
j_call: TRBJ2-2
clone_size: -

cdr3_aa: CASTLWGTPDGMVGQYF
cdr3_nt: TGTGCCAGCACCCTTTGGGGGACACCAGACGGAATGGTTGGGCAGTACTTC
d_call: -
v_call: TRBV28
j_call: TRBJ2-7
clone_size: once

cdr3_aa: CASSVEAGDTQYF
cdr3_nt: TGTGCCAGCAGCGTAGAGGCCGGAGATACGCAGTATTTT
d_call: -
v_call: TRBV9
j_call: TRBJ2-3
clone_size: few

cdr3_aa: CASSLPTGVAYEQYF
cdr3_nt: TGTGCCAGCAGTTTACCAACAGGGGTTGCCTACGAGCAGTACTTC
d_call: TRBD1
v_call: TRBV28
j_call: TRBJ2-7
clone_size: once

cdr3_aa: CASSLGDRVFNQPQHF
cdr3_nt: TGTGCCAGCAGCTTAGGGGACAGGGTTTTCAATCAGCCCCAGCATTTT
d_call: TRBD1
v_call: TRBV7-2
j_call: TRBJ1-5
clone_size: -

cdr3_aa: CASSQLGLIRMAFF
cdr3_nt: TGCGCCAGCAGCCAACTGGGCCTCATACGGATGGCTTTCTTT
d_call: -
v_call: TRBV4-1
j_call: TRBJ1-1
clone_size: -

cdr3_aa: CASSERDLYGYTF
cdr3_nt: TGTGCCAGCAGTGAGAGGGACCTTTATGGCTACACCTTC
d_call: -
v_call: TRBV25-1
j_call: TRBJ1-2
clone_size: -

cdr3_aa: CASSPRSASYEQYF
cdr3_nt: TGTGCCAGCTCACCACGTTCAGCCTCCTACGAGCAGTACTTC
d_call: -
v_call: TRBV18
j_call: TRBJ2-7
clone_size: once

cdr3_aa: CASSQDIALAGSYNEQFF
cdr3_nt: TGCGCCAGCAGCCAAGATATCGCGCTAGCGGGATCCTACAATGAGCAGTTCTTC
d_call: TRBD2
v_call: TRBV4-1
j_call: TRBJ2-1
clone_size: -

cdr3_aa: CASSSGQGKGYTF
cdr3_nt: TGTGCCAGCAGCTCCGGACAGGGTAAAGGCTACACCTTC
d_call: TRBD1
v_call: TRBV11-2
j_call: TRBJ1-2
clone_size: -

cdr3_aa: CASSGEKGAKNTEAFF
cdr3_nt: TGTGCCAGCAGTGGTGAAAAGGGGGCTAAAAACACTGAAGCTTTCTTT
d_call: TRBD1
v_call: TRBV6-6
j_call: TRBJ1-1
clone_size: -

cdr3_aa: CASSFGGATPWQYF
cdr3_nt: TGTGCCAGCAGCTTTGGGGGCGCAACCCCGTGGCAGTACTTC
d_call: -
v_call: TRBV5-5
j_call: TRBJ2-7
clone_size: -

cdr3_aa: CASSGLAGGHNEQFF
cdr3_nt: TGTGCCAGCAGCGGACTAGCGGGAGGCCACAATGAGCAGTTCTTC
d_call: TRBD2
v_call: TRBV9
j_call: TRBJ2-1
clone_size: -

cdr3_aa: CASSTNLRDYGYTF
cdr3_nt: TGTGCCAGCAGCACCAACCTAAGGGACTATGGCTACACCTTC
d_call: -
v_call: TRBV7-9
j_call: TRBJ1-2
clone_size: -

cdr3_aa: CSARPRAFF
cdr3_nt: TGCAGTGCTCGACCAAGGGCTTTCTTT
d_call: -
v_call: TRBV20-1
j_call: TRBJ1-1
clone_size: -

cdr3_aa: CASSPPGTGSSGANVLTF
cdr3_nt: TGTGCCAGCAGCCCCCCCGGGACAGGGTCTTCTGGGGCCAACGTCCTGACTTTC
d_call: TRBD1
v_call: TRBV7-9
j_call: TRBJ2-6
clone_size: -

cdr3_aa: CASRLEVEGAETQYF
cdr3_nt: TGTGCAAGTCGCTTAGAAGTGGAGGGGGCAGAGACCCAGTACTTC
d_call: -
v_call: TRBV12-2
j_call: TRBJ2-5
clone_size: -

cdr3_aa: CASSYSSTDLAEQFF
cdr3_nt: TGTGCCAGCAGTTACTCCTCGACAGATCTTGCTGAGCAGTTCTTC
d_call: -
v_call: TRBV6-5
j_call: TRBJ2-1
clone_size: -

cdr3_aa: CASSQTSGMTYEQYF
cdr3_nt: TGTGCCAGCAGCCAAACTAGCGGGATGACCTACGAGCAGTACTTC
d_call: TRBD2
v_call: TRBV27
j_call: TRBJ2-7
clone_size: once

cdr3_aa: CASSQEARVASGEDEQYF
cdr3_nt: TGTGCCAGCAGCCAAGAGGCACGGGTAGCTAGCGGAGAGGACGAGCAGTACTTC
d_call: TRBD2
v_call: TRBV4-2
j_call: TRBJ2-7
clone_size: -

cdr3_aa: CASLMVVGSHEQYF
cdr3_nt: TGTGCCAGCCTAATGGTCGTCGGGTCCCACGAGCAGTACTTC
d_call: -
v_call: TRBV7-2
j_call: TRBJ2-7
clone_size: -

cdr3_aa: CASSVGDGSYEQYF
cdr3_nt: TGTGCCAGCAGCGTAGGGGACGGATCCTACGAGCAGTACTTC
d_call: -
v_call: TRBV9
j_call: TRBJ2-7
clone_size: -

cdr3_aa: CASHKRGGWKQYF
cdr3_nt: TGTGCCAGCCACAAGCGGGGGGGCTGGAAGCAGTACTTC
d_call: TRBD2
v_call: TRBV6-5
j_call: TRBJ2-7
clone_size: -

cdr3_aa: CASSLWDRVKLFF
cdr3_nt: TGTGCCAGCAGTTTATGGGACAGGGTAAAGCTGTTTTTT
d_call: TRBD1
v_call: TRBV28
j_call: TRBJ2-2
clone_size: -

cdr3_aa: CASSSSWANGYTF
cdr3_nt: TGTGCCAGCAGCTCATCCTGGGCGAATGGCTACACCTTC
d_call: -
v_call: TRBV7-9
j_call: TRBJ1-2
clone_size: -

cdr3_aa: CAISEQQETQYF
cdr3_nt: TGTGCCATTAGTGAGCAGCAAGAGACCCAGTACTTC
d_call: -
v_call: TRBV10-3
j_call: TRBJ2-5
clone_size: -